These T cell receptor beta chains were read from a single sample in a study of blood T cell repertoires in COVID-19. The data were produced by immunoSEQ multiplex PCR, yet TCRdb's version contains in-frame clones alone and is incomplete. The sample has under 250,000 clones; around 86% are singletons. Sequencing input: peripheral blood. These receptors all stem from a woman between 55 and 75 years old who had recovered from COVID-19. Both conserved end residues are part of each CDR3. The order of the fields is D gene, clone size, V gene, J gene, CDR3 protein, CDR3 DNA. A D gene is named only where the DNA matches it firmly. Size is stated for part of the rows, as once, few or many counts, or as a class when the clone is expanded.

.	.	TRBV28	TRBJ1-2	CASSLVRLNYGYTF	TGTGCCAGCAGTTTAGTGCGCCTCAACTATGGCTACACCTTC
.	.	TRBV4-1	TRBJ1-5	CASSLPGADQPQHF	TGCGCCAGCAGCCTCCCAGGGGCAGATCAGCCCCAGCATTTT
TRBD1	.	TRBV2	TRBJ1-2	CASSDGVGQGVVSSGYTF	TGTGCCAGCAGTGATGGGGTGGGACAGGGGGTAGTGTCGTCGGGCTACACCTTC
.	.	TRBV7-8	TRBJ2-1	CASSLKVSGKYNEQFF	TGTGCCAGCAGCTTAAAGGTGTCAGGGAAATACAATGAGCAGTTCTTC
.	many	TRBV7-2	TRBJ2-5	CASSLGGTVETQYF	TGTGCCAGCAGCTTAGGGGGGACTGTAGAGACCCAGTACTTC
TRBD1	.	TRBV6-5	TRBJ1-1	CASSPGGGTAFF	TGTGCCAGCAGCCCAGGGGGCGGGACAGCTTTCTTT
TRBD2	once	TRBV11-3	TRBJ2-3	CASSERGSADTQYF	TGTGCCAGCAGCGAGCGGGGGAGCGCAGATACGCAGTATTTT
TRBD2	few	TRBV27	TRBJ2-3	CASSFSGRGSTDTQYF	TGTGCCAGCAGTTTCTCAGGGCGGGGGAGCACAGATACGCAGTATTTT
.	.	TRBV18	TRBJ2-7	CASSPGGAKQYF	TGTGCCAGCTCACCGGGGGGGGCGAAGCAGTACTTC
.	.	TRBV2	TRBJ2-2	CASSAGGGTGELFF	TGTGCCAGCAGTGCGGGGGGCGGAACCGGGGAGCTGTTTTTT
.	.	TRBV7-8	TRBJ2-1	CASSLKRERSNEQFF	TGTGCCAGCAGCTTAAAGAGGGAGCGGAGCAATGAGCAGTTCTTC
TRBD2	once	TRBV27	TRBJ2-1	CASSPQGERGYVHEQFF	TGTGCCAGCAGTCCCCAAGGTGAGCGGGGTTACGTCCATGAGCAGTTCTTC
.	.	TRBV19	TRBJ2-1	CASSLTTGDYNEQFF	TGTGCCAGTAGTTTGACGACAGGCGATTACAATGAGCAGTTCTTC
.	.	TRBV6-5	TRBJ1-3	CASSYFDRTGNTIYF	TGTGCCAGCAGTTACTTTGACAGAACTGGAAACACCATATATTTT
.	.	TRBV29-1	TRBJ1-5	CSVEEGAQPQHF	TGCAGCGTTGAAGAAGGGGCTCAGCCCCAGCATTTT
TRBD1	.	TRBV5-1	TRBJ2-2	CASSPTGAGELFF	TGCGCCAGCAGCCCGACAGGGGCCGGGGAGCTGTTTTTT
.	once	TRBV5-4	TRBJ2-7	CASSSGQSSYEQYF	TGTGCCAGCAGCTCTGGACAGTCGTCCTACGAGCAGTACTTC
.	.	TRBV12-3/TRBV12-4	TRBJ2-2	CASSFAGRELFF	TGTGCCAGCAGTTTTGCAGGGAGGGAGCTGTTTTTT
.	.	TRBV7-6	TRBJ2-1	CASSLAEGARNNEQFF	TGTGCCAGCAGCTTAGCGGAGGGGGCAAGGAATAATGAGCAGTTCTTC
.	.	TRBV19	TRBJ2-7	CASSMPRDTASYEQYF	TGTGCCAGTAGTATGCCCCGGGACACGGCCTCCTACGAGCAGTACTTC